The 23 T cell receptor beta chains reported below all come from one sample, sequenced in a study of sequential checkpoint blockade in melanoma. Treatment here: randomized to nivolumab then ipilimumab (arm A) or the reverse (arm B). Sequenced by immunoSEQ multiplex PCR; TCRdb stores in-frame clones only, minus some. Of roughly 20,000 clones listed, 65% to 85% are singletons. This specimen consisted of CD8+ T cells sorted from blood (inferred from file names), obtained from a patient given nivolumab and ipilimumab in sequence. These receptors were collected from a human donor with melanoma.

V usage is TRBV2 and J usage is TRBJ2-2; perhaps TRBD2 as D (5 bases). V dropped 7 bases and J dropped 7 bases, with 16 bases sitting between them. The CDR3 extends over 14 amino acids. Looked up from germline, CDR1 is SNHLY and CDR2 is FYNNEI. The DNA for the CDR3 is TGTGCCAGCATGGAACTAGATAGTAACGGGGAGCTGTTTTTT. It specifies CASMELDSNGELFF.

The rearrangement joins TRBV28 to TRBJ2-7; no firm D call. Per germline, CDR1 MDHEN and CDR2 SYDVKM. The CDR3 is made up of 13 amino acids. V lost 6 bases and J lost 2, with 11 bases in between. The CDR3: CASSLTAPYEQYF. CDR3 DNA: TGTGCCAGCAGCCTGACTGCTCCCTACGAGCAGTACTTC. The full variable domain, completed using reference TRBV28 and TRBJ2-7, is DVKVTQSSRYLVKRTGEKVFLECVQDMDHENMFWYRQDPGLGLRLIYFSYDVKMKEKGDIPEGYSVSREKKERFSLILESASTNQTSMYLCASSLTAPYEQYFGPGTRLTVT.

The chain uses TRBV7-9 and TRBJ2-2; 8 nucleotides match TRBD2. The V gene end was trimmed by 5 bases and the J gene end by 6 bases; junction bases not matched to a gene: 11. Looked up from germline, CDR1 is SEHNR and CDR2 is FQNEAQ (reference sequence). The CDR3 consists of 16 residues. Here the CDR3 reads CASSPGASGFPGELFF. CDR3 coding DNA: TGTGCCAGCAGCCCCGGGGCTAGCGGGTTTCCCGGGGAGCTGTTTTTT.

This chain connects TRBV19 to TRBJ2-5; the D gene is possibly TRBD2 (5 bases). The CDR3 is made up of 11 amino acids. Germline V gives CDR1 LNHDA, CDR2 SQIVND (reference sequence). Trimming took 6 bases from V and 7 from J, leaving 9 bases between them. The CDR3 DNA reads as TGTGCCAGTAGGTTCGGAGGGACCCAGTACTTC. It encodes CASRFGGTQYF.

This chain joins TRBV6-5 and TRBJ2-1, with D tentatively TRBD2 (6 bases). Trimming removed 6 bases from V and 3 bases from J, with 18 bases in between. This CDR3 has 16 residues. The germline CDR1 and CDR2 sequences are MNHEY and SVGAGI. The CDR3 region has the DNA TGTGCCAGCAGGTACGGAGGAGGGGAGTTCTACAATGAGCAGTTCTTC. This encodes CASRYGGGEFYNEQFF.

The chain recombines TRBV27 with TRBJ2-7, with a tentative D call TRBD1 (6 bases). The V gene's germline CDR1 is MNHEY and CDR2 SMNVEV (reference sequence). The CDR3 covers 14 residues. Trimming stripped 5 bases from V and 2 bases from J, with 13 bases between. CDR3 nucleotides: TGTGCCAGCAGTCGCCTGGACAGACCCTACGAGCAGTACTTC. This codes for CASSRLDRPYEQYF.

This clone was seen a few times. J is TRBJ2-7 and V is TRBV9; 9 bases line up with TRBD1. CDR3 length: 14 residues. CDR1 SGDLS and CDR2 YYNGEE come from the germline V gene. V was pared by 4 bases and J by 2 bases, with 4 bases of the junction left unmatched. CDR3 DNA: TGTGCCAGCAGCCCCGGACAGGGGACCTACGAGCAGTACTTC. It encodes CASSPGQGTYEQYF.

The gene calls are TRBV28 and TRBJ2-7, with TRBD2 identical over 7 bases. CDR3 length: 15 residues. Germline assignment: CDR1 MDHEN and CDR2 SYDVKM. Trimming cost V 1 base and J 0 bases; bases outside gene matches: 3. This chain's CDR3 is CASSLLSGVSYEQYF. CDR3 coding DNA: TGTGCCAGCAGTTTATTAAGCGGGGTCTCCTACGAGCAGTACTTC.

About this clone itself: At one end the junction does not follow the germline gene, possibly because of a read error. The chain carries TRBV4-1 and TRBJ2-3; D ambiguous. Per the germline V gene, CDR1 is MGHRA and CDR2 is YSYEKL. This CDR3 region has 11 residues. The CDR3 DNA is TGCGCCGGCAGCCAAGCGGATACGCAGTATTTT. It translates to CAGSQADTQYF.

V usage is TRBV30 and J usage is TRBJ1-3; D might be TRBD1 (6 bases). The CDR3 consists of 14 residues. Germline-derived CDR1 and CDR2 are GTSNPN and SVGIG (reference sequence). With 3 bases removed from V and 4 bases from J, the gap between germline ends came to 13 bases. CDR3 sequence reads: CAWSRGRGGNTIYF. CDR3 DNA: TGTGCCTGGAGCAGAGGAAGGGGGGGAAACACCATATATTTT.

The rearrangement uses TRBV2 and TRBJ2-1, with 7 bases matching TRBD2. Per germline, CDR1 SNHLY and CDR2 FYNNEI. The J segment lost 4 bases and the V segment lost 1 base, leaving 4 bases of the junction unmatched. There are 15 residues in the CDR3. CDR3 nucleotides: TGTGCCAGCAGTGAAGGGCTAGCGGAATACAATGAGCAGTTCTTC. Translated, it gives CASSEGLAEYNEQFF.

The chain has TRBV5-8 and TRBJ1-5; no clear D. The ends were cut back, 1 base at V and 0 bases at J, with 5 bases in the middle. The CDR3 loop spans 14 amino acids. CDR1 is SGHTS, CDR2 YDEGEE, per germline. The CDR3 nucleotides read TGTGCCAGCAGCTTGACTTATAGCAATCAGCCCCAGCATTTT. This translates into CASSLTYSNQPQHF.

The chain employs TRBV7-9 and TRBJ2-3; TRBD2 matches at 10 bases. The CDR3 loop spans 15 amino acids. V dropped 4 bases and J dropped 4; count of bases not matched to a gene: 5. Germline-derived CDR1 and CDR2 are SEHNR and FQNEAQ (reference sequence). DNA for the CDR3: TGTGCCAGCAGCTCAAGGACTAGCGGCCCAGATACGCAGTATTTT. This gives the protein CASSSRTSGPDTQYF.

This chain uses TRBV7-9 with TRBJ2-7; possibly TRBD1 for D (5 bases). The CDR3 is 13 residues long. The germline gives CDR1 SEHNR, CDR2 FQNEAQ (reference sequence). Trimming removed 6 bases from V and 0 bases from J, with 9 bases in between. This chain's CDR3 is CASSDSNSYEQYF. Written as DNA, the CDR3 is TGTGCCAGCAGTGACAGTAACTCCTACGAGCAGTACTTC.

In its sample, this clone was seen once. This chain uses TRBV30 with TRBJ1-1, with 7 bases lining up with TRBD1. Germline CDR1 GTSNPN, CDR2 SVGIG (reference sequence). J gave up 5 bases and V 0 bases, and 9 bases lay outside the gene matches. The CDR3 has 15 residues. The CDR3: CAWSVMPRGRTEAFF. CDR3 sequence (DNA): TGTGCCTGGAGTGTAATGCCCAGGGGGAGGACTGAAGCTTTCTTT.

The rearrangement links TRBV28 to TRBJ2-7; D might be TRBD1 (7 bases). V shed 1 base and J shed 3 bases, with 13 bases lying between them. The CDR3 has 15 residues. From germline, CDR1 is MDHEN and CDR2 SYDVKM. The CDR3 DNA follows: TGTGCCAGCAGTTTATCGTGGGGGGACAGCTACGAGCAGTACTTC. Residues: CASSLSWGDSYEQYF.

The rearrangement uses TRBV5-6 and TRBJ2-5; D gene unclear. Judging by the DNA end, TRBJ2-7 fits better; the J call may be wrong. There are 13 residues in the CDR3. CDR1 is SGHDT, CDR2 YYEEEE, per germline. The CDR3 sequence: CASRFRGSYEQYF. DNA of the CDR3: TGTGCCAGCAGGTTCCGAGGTTCCTACGAGCAGTACTTC.

The rearrangement uses TRBV10-3 and TRBJ2-2; TRBD2 matches at 11 bases. CDR1 and CDR2 (germline): ENHRY, SYGVKD. CDR3 length equals 18 residues. The V gene end was trimmed by 3 bases and the J gene end by 1 base; junction bases not matched to a gene: 7. The CDR3 coding sequence is TGTGCCATCAGTGACATTGGGCTAGCGGGAGGGAACACCGGGGAGCTGTTTTTT. Encoded protein: CAISDIGLAGGNTGELFF.

The genes are TRBV19 and TRBJ1-4, with D perhaps TRBD1 (6 bases). V dropped 3 bases and J dropped 10 bases, with 12 bases sitting between them. CDR3 length: 13 amino acids. Germline CDR1 is LNHDA and CDR2 is SQIVND (reference sequence). The CDR3 bases are TGTGCCAGTAGTATCGCACAGGGAAGAAAACTGTTTTTT. Translation: CASSIAQGRKLFF.

The genes are TRBV7-9 and TRBJ2-5; the D is unclear. The end of the DNA aligns better with TRBJ2-7, so the J call may be wrong. The CDR3 is 12 residues long. Looked up from germline, CDR1 is SEHNR and CDR2 is FQNEAQ (reference sequence). DNA of the CDR3: TGTGCCAGCAGCTTCTCCCTAGGCGAGCAGTACTTC. Its protein is CASSFSLGEQYF.

V gene TRBV29-1 combines with J gene TRBJ2-7, with 13 bases matching TRBD2. Germline CDR1 and CDR2: SQVTM and ANQGSEA. Trimming at V came to 5 bases and at J to 3 bases, leaving 4 bases not matched to a gene. The CDR3 length is 14 residues. The CDR3 region has the DNA TGCAGCGTTTCGACTAGCGGGAGGTTCTACGAGCAGTACTTC. As protein: CSVSTSGRFYEQYF.

The gene calls are TRBV7-9 and TRBJ1-1; no reliable D call. V was trimmed by 8 bases and J by 6 bases, leaving 7 bases between them. The CDR3 runs 10 residues. Germline CDR1 and CDR2: SEHNR and FQNEAQ (reference sequence). The DNA for the CDR3 is TGTGCCAGCGGAGACGCTGAAGCTTTCTTT. It translates to CASGDAEAFF.

This sequence joins TRBV13 and TRBJ2-7; 8 bases are shared with TRBD1. This CDR3 is 14 amino acids long. CDR1 and CDR2 (germline): PRHDT, FYEKMQ (reference sequence). Unmatched junction bases numbered 7, after V lost 4 bases and J lost 5 bases. The CDR3, as DNA: TGTGCCAGCAGCTCTCAGGGGGCGCGGGACGAGCAGTACTTC. It is translated as CASSSQGARDEQYF.